This T cell receptor beta chain was found in a study of early T cells in non-severe SARS-CoV-2 infection (dated by TCRdb to the early 2020s). In terms of the full investigation: Because TCR sequencing was done on bulk RNA from unsorted whole blood, the alpha and beta chains could not be paired.

This clonotype has more than one count but fewer than ten. Its recognized antigen is unknown. No much larger clone is present one base from it, and per-base qualities are unavailable. Study-wide conclusions, independent of this receptor: VDJdb matching was skewed toward anti-spike CD8 responses, so virus-specific expansions were likely underestimated and private and CD4 specificities were missed.

The CDR3, from cysteine to phenylalanine, totals 13 residues. Left in the record is the CDR3 DNA by itself, 39 bases read in frame from the first base. Relative to germline, V is 1 base shorter and J is 5 bases shorter, with 8 bases between their ends. Set within a cohort of healthcare workers in London, UK, this nested case-control study involved weekly PCR testing of nasopharyngeal swabs along with blood sampling. Between 23 and 31 March 2020, the week of the UK lockdown, healthcare workers were enrolled and then followed up weekly for as long as 16 weeks. The receptor library was made with 5' RACE. The instrument was a NextSeq 500. In the TCR library protocol, unique molecular identifiers were attached to individual cDNA molecules to correct for PCR bias and sequencing error. Sequencing covered both TCR alpha and beta chains, and within each sample the abundances of alpha and beta sequences were tightly co-correlated. The study's own analysis went as follows. Decombinator V4 was used to annotate TCR sequences for V gene, J gene and CDR3. Expanded TCRs were defined as changing significantly between any two time points under a Poisson model with p below 0.0001. Abundances of TCRs were expressed as counts per million after normalisation to the total number of TCRs sequenced in each sample. MAIT TCRs were defined by TRAV1-2 paired with TRAJ12, TRAJ20 or TRAJ33, and iNKT TCRs by TRAV10 paired with TRAJ18. VDJdb, accessed on 1 November 2021, was searched for TCRs annotated for CMV, EBV and SARS-CoV-2, and TCRs annotated for more than one antigen were excluded. TCRdb reprocessing: public reads trimmed at Q25 with fastp, clones called with MiXCR, in-frame beta chains kept. A single entry per CDR3 protein holds the most common genes and DNA from its merged rows. The V and J calls and clone size come from TCRdb's table, not from the authors' own analysis. Counted in this sample were more than 50,000 distinct CDR3 sequences; under 15% of them appeared once. The biggest ten clones account for more than 8% of the sample.

The sequence was collected from an adult who was a healthcare worker with PCR-confirmed SARS-CoV-2 infection or an uninfected control (not recorded which). The rearrangement joined TRBV12-3 or TRBV12-4 to TRBJ2-5; the D region possibly corresponds to TRBD1 (6 bases align). Sequencing was performed on whole blood, taken at baseline. The CDR3 region: CASSLGTGETQYF. Here is the DNA: TGTGCCAGCAGTTTAGGAACAGGGGAGACCCAGTACTTC.